The 9 T cell receptor beta chains presented below share a single source sample, sequenced in a study of blood T cells in healthy people across ages. PCR was performed a second time for roughly 6 to 12 cycles using a sample-barcoded 5' primer and a J-beta primer mix. TCRdb re-called the 5' RACE reads through MiXCR, storing one row per CDR3 protein. Of hundreds of thousands of distinct CDR3 sequences detected, more than 50% appear once; the ten largest clones hold roughly 25%. Sequenced: blood. The receptors were sampled from a man aged 35 to 55 in good health.

The J gene is TRBJ2-5, the V gene TRBV6-4; maybe TRBD2 (6 bases). The CDR3 loop spans 17 amino acids. V dropped 7 bases and J dropped 2 bases, with 23 bases sitting between them. Germline V gives CDR1 MRHNA, CDR2 SNTAGT. The CDR3 spells CASIEKAYGEDQETQYF. The CDR3 region has the DNA TGTGCCAGCATTGAGAAGGCGTACGGGGAGGATCAAGAGACCCAGTACTTC.

A few counts support this clonotype. V usage is TRBV7-2 and J usage is TRBJ2-1, with TRBD2 as a possible D gene (5 bases). V was trimmed by 6 bases and J by 4 bases, leaving 16 bases between them. The CDR3 spans 15 residues. Germline V gene lookup returns CDR1 SGHTA and CDR2 FQGNSA. The DNA of the CDR3 is TGTGCCAGCAGTCTCGCGGGCGGGCCGTACAATGAGCAGTTCTTC. Translated, it gives CASSLAGGPYNEQFF.

V gene TRBV28 combines with J gene TRBJ2-7; D may be TRBD1 (6 bases). V lost 1 base and J 4 bases, leaving 17 bases between the germline ends. CDR3 length: 16 residues. Looked up from germline, CDR1 is MDHEN and CDR2 is SYDVKM. The CDR3: CASSLSTGRIYYEQYF. The CDR3 DNA reads TGTGCCAGCAGTTTATCTACAGGGCGAATTTATTACGAGCAGTACTTC. The full variable domain, completed using reference TRBV28 and TRBJ2-7, is DVKVTQSSRYLVKRTGEKVFLECVQDMDHENMFWYRQDPGLGLRLIYFSYDVKMKEKGDIPEGYSVSREKKERFSLILESASTNQTSMYLCASSLSTGRIYYEQYFGPGTRLTVT.

The chain has TRBV6-1 and TRBJ2-7; weak D call: TRBD2 (6 bases). CDR3 size: 15 residues. V was cut by 1 base and J by 4 bases, with 14 bases left in between. The V gene's germline CDR1 is MNHNS and CDR2 SASEGT. The CDR3 DNA reads as TGTGCCAGCAGTGAAGGTGGGACTCGGGGGTACGAGCAGTACTTC. Encoded protein: CASSEGGTRGYEQYF.

This clonotype was recorded a few times. The rearrangement links TRBV7-2 to TRBJ1-2; D is perhaps TRBD1 (6 bases). Trimming took 4 bases from V and 6 from J, leaving 21 bases between them. The CDR3 length is 16 residues. Per the germline V gene, CDR1 is SGHTA and CDR2 is FQGNSA. CDR3: CASSWGRMQGTNGYTF. In DNA, the CDR3 is TGTGCCAGCAGCTGGGGGCGTATGCAGGGGACTAATGGCTACACCTTC. The full variable domain, its missing parts supplied by reference TRBV7-2 and TRBJ1-2, is GAGVSQSPSNKVTEKGKDVELRCDPISGHTALYWYRQSLGQGLEFLIYFQGNSAPDKSGLPSDRFSAERTGGSVSTLTIQRTQQEDSAVYLCASSWGRMQGTNGYTFGSGTRLTVV.

The chain has TRBV7-2 and TRBJ2-1; either TRBD1 or TRBD2 may supply D (5 bases each). The J call may not be correct, given that the DNA end is closer to TRBJ2-7. The germline CDR1 and CDR2 sequences are SGHTA and FQGNSA. The CDR3 consists of 15 residues. The CDR3 DNA is TGTGCCAGCAGCTCGAACCGGGACCCCTACAATGAGCAGTACTTC. The encoded protein is CASSSNRDPYNEQYF.

This clonotype was observed a few times. This chain uses TRBV7-2 with TRBJ2-4; unclear D gene. This CDR3 has 15 amino acids. Germline V gives CDR1 SGHTA, CDR2 FQGNSA. V gave up 6 bases and J gave up 0 bases, with 12 bases separating them. The CDR3 DNA sequence: TGTGCCAGCAGTCCTACCAGTGGAGCCAAAAACATTCAGTACTTC. This gives the protein CASSPTSGAKNIQYF.

The genes are TRBV7-9 and TRBJ2-7; possibly TRBD2 for D (5 bases). The CDR3 is 14 amino acids. Per the germline V gene, CDR1 is SEHNR and CDR2 is FQNEAQ (reference sequence). V was clipped by 5 bases and J by 2 bases, with 13 bases between them. In nucleotides, the CDR3 is TGTGCCAGCAGCCAAACCGGGGAGACCTACGAGCAGTACTTC. This encodes CASSQTGETYEQYF. The variable domain in full, completed from reference TRBV7-9 and TRBJ2-7, reads DTGVSQNPRHKITKRGQNVTFRCDPISEHNRLYWYRQTLGQGPEFLTYFQNEAQLEKSRLLSDRFSAERPKGSFSTLEIQRTEQGDSAMYLCASSQTGETYEQYFGPGTRLTVT.

This chain links TRBV29-1 with TRBJ2-3; D may be TRBD2 (6 bases). CDR3 size: 16 residues. The ends were cut back, 0 bases at V and 2 bases at J, with 15 bases in the middle. The germline CDR1 and CDR2 sequences are SQVTM and ANQGSEA. CDR3 nucleotides: TGCAGCGTTGAAGATAGGATAGCGGAGTACACAGATACGCAGTATTTT. Its translation: CSVEDRIAEYTDTQYF.